Listed below are T cell receptor beta chains from one sample, sequenced in a study of cytomegalovirus exposure and HLA in healthy donors. Sequenced by immunoSEQ multiplex PCR; TCRdb stores in-frame clones only, minus some. The sample holds roughly 200,000 clones; approximately 90% are singletons and the top ten take around 1%. Sequencing input: PBMCs. These receptors all stem from a boy between 2 and 10 years old in good health and CMV-seronegative. Each CDR3 is given with its conserved first and last residue. The order of the fields is V gene, clone size, J gene, D gene, CDR3 DNA, CDR3 protein. The D gene is left open where the match is weak. Only some rows state a clone size, as once, few, many or a class for expanded clones.

TRBV5-1	NA	TRBJ2-2	TRBD1	TGCGCCAGCAGCTCGGACAGGGCTGGTACCGGGGAGCTGTTTTTT	CASSSDRAGTGELFF
TRBV28	NA	TRBJ1-2	NA	TGTGCCAGCAGCCCAATGGGCTCTTATGGCTACACCTTC	CASSPMGSYGYTF
TRBV10-3	few	TRBJ1-1	NA	TGTGCCATCAGTGAGTCCCCAGGGAAAACTGAAGCTTTCTTT	CAISESPGKTEAFF
TRBV4-2	few	TRBJ2-2	NA	TGTGCCAGCAGCCAGATAGCGGACGGTAACACCGGGGAGCTGTTTTTT	CASSQIADGNTGELFF
TRBV5-1	NA	TRBJ1-1	NA	TGCGCCAGCAGCTTTCGAGTCGATATCACTAGCACTGAAGCTTTCTTT	CASSFRVDITSTEAFF
TRBV9	NA	TRBJ1-3	TRBD1	TGTGCCAGCAACAGACTTGGGACAGCTGGAAACACCATATATTTT	CASNRLGTAGNTIYF
TRBV5-6	NA	TRBJ1-1	NA	TGTGCCAGCAGCCCCGGTGGGGGCTACACTGAAGCTTTCTTT	CASSPGGGYTEAFF
TRBV6-5	NA	TRBJ1-5	TRBD1	TGTGCCAGCACAGACAGGGGAAACAATCAGCCCCAGCATTTT	CASTDRGNNQPQHF
TRBV9	NA	TRBJ2-1	NA	TGTGCCAGCAGCGTAGCCAGGGGGGCCTACAATGAGCAGTTCTTC	CASSVARGAYNEQFF
TRBV5-4	NA	TRBJ1-1	NA	TGTGCCAGCAGCTTGGAGGCGGTATTGAACACTGAAGCTTTCTTT	CASSLEAVLNTEAFF
TRBV9	NA	TRBJ2-7	TRBD2	TGTGCCAGCAGCGTAGGCTCCGGAGGCGGGAGCGCCGAGCAGTACTTC	CASSVGSGGGSAEQYF
TRBV28	NA	TRBJ2-7	NA	TGTGCCAGCAGCCCCTCGCGGGGACAGAAGACCCCCTACGAGCAGTACTTC	CASSPSRGQKTPYEQYF
TRBV4-2	few	TRBJ2-1	TRBD2	TGTGCCAGCAGTAAACTAGCGGGAGCATCATGGTCGGTGGGTGAGCAGTTCTTC	CASSKLAGASWSVGEQFF
TRBV29-1	NA	TRBJ2-3	TRBD2	TGCAGCGTTGGGTCCGGACTAGCGGGAGCGAGCACAGATACGCAGTATTTT	CSVGSGLAGASTDTQYF
TRBV28	NA	TRBJ2-1	TRBD2	TGTGCCAGCATTTCCGGGGGGGTTCCCATCTACAATGAGCAGTTCTTC	CASISGGVPIYNEQFF
TRBV30	NA	TRBJ2-5	TRBD2	TGTGCCGGACTGACTAGCGGGAGGGAAGAGACCCAGTACTTC	CAGLTSGREETQYF
TRBV28	NA	TRBJ2-7	NA	TGTGCCAGCAGTCCGGAGAGACTCTCATACGAGCAGTACTTC	CASSPERLSYEQYF
TRBV30	few	TRBJ1-5	TRBD1	TGTGCCTGGGACAGGGGGCTTGGACAGCCCCAGCATTTT	CAWDRGLGQPQHF
TRBV2	NA	TRBJ1-1	NA	TGTGCCAGCAGTACATCCACTGAAGCTTTCTTT	CASSTSTEAFF
TRBV5-1	few	TRBJ1-1	NA	TGCGCCAGCAGTGGAGGTTATGGGACTGAAGCTTTCTTT	CASSGGYGTEAFF
TRBV18	NA	TRBJ1-1	NA	TGTGCCAGCTCGTCCTCCGGGGACACTGAAGCTTTCTTT	CASSSSGDTEAFF
TRBV7-9	NA	TRBJ2-5	TRBD2	TGTGCCAGCAGCTTAGCGGGAGGGCCCGGGGAGACCCAGTACTTC	CASSLAGGPGETQYF
TRBV10-2	NA	TRBJ1-5	TRBD1	TGCGCCAGCAGTGATCCCGGCAGGGGGCAGGGTCAGCCCCAGCATTTT	CASSDPGRGQGQPQHF
TRBV19	NA	TRBJ2-3	TRBD2	TGTGCCAGTAGTATAGCGGGAGGGCCCGATACGCAGTATTTT	CASSIAGGPDTQYF
TRBV7-9	NA	TRBJ1-3	NA	TGTTCCAGCAGCCTCCAGACGGGTAACACCATATATTTT	CSSSLQTGNTIYF
TRBV4-2	once	TRBJ1-5	TRBD1	TGTGCCAGCAGCCAAGATCGTGGGCAGGGGGAGCAGCCCCAGCATTTT	CASSQDRGQGEQPQHF
TRBV5-4	NA	TRBJ1-6	NA	TGTGCCAGCAGCTCACCGGGACTTGAGAATTCACCCCTCCACTTT	CASSSPGLENSPLHF
TRBV6-1	few	TRBJ1-5	NA	TGTGCCAGCTTCGAACAGGGAATTGTCAATCAGCCCCAGCATTTT	CASFEQGIVNQPQHF
TRBV6-5	NA	TRBJ2-7	NA	TGTGCCAGCAGTCACAGGGACCGGTCCTACGAGCAGTACTTC	CASSHRDRSYEQYF
TRBV6-1	NA	TRBJ1-6	NA	TGTGCCAGCAGTGGCCTGGGGAACAGGAGTAATTCACCCCTCCACTTT	CASSGLGNRSNSPLHF
TRBV4-1	few	TRBJ1-4	NA	TGCGCCAGCAGCCAAGAAGGTGGAGGAGGCAGAAAAGAAAAACTGTTTTTT	CASSQEGGGGRKEKLFF
TRBV9	NA	TRBJ2-3	TRBD2	TGTGCCAGCAGCTTTGGACTAGCTGCCACAGATACGCAGTATTTT	CASSFGLAATDTQYF
TRBV19	NA	TRBJ2-1	NA	TGTGCCAGTAGTTCCCCGCCCGGGAGAATGAATGAGCAGTTCTTC	CASSSPPGRMNEQFF
TRBV7-8	NA	TRBJ1-1	NA	TGTGCCAGCAGCTTGCGGAGGAACACTGAAGCTTTCTTT	CASSLRRNTEAFF
TRBV9	NA	TRBJ2-5	NA	TGTGCCAGCAGCCCCCACCGGGACTTCGCGCCGGTGGACCAGTACTTC	CASSPHRDFAPVDQYF
TRBV6-5	few	TRBJ2-7	NA	TGTGCCAGCAGTTACTCGGGTGGGAGGCACGAGCAGTACTTC	CASSYSGGRHEQYF
TRBV2	NA	TRBJ1-5	NA	TGTGCCACCCGGAGTTTGGTGCTAGATCAGCCCCAGCATTTT	CATRSLVLDQPQHF
TRBV7-9	NA	TRBJ1-6	NA	TGTGCCAGCAGCCCGGTGAATAATTCACCCCTCCACTTT	CASSPVNNSPLHF
TRBV19	NA	TRBJ1-5	TRBD1	TGTGCCAGTAGCCTGGACAGGGTGGTTCAGCCCCAGCATTTT	CASSLDRVVQPQHF
TRBV28	NA	TRBJ1-5	TRBD1	TGTGCCAGCAGTTGGATGGGACAGGGGAGCAATCAGCCCCAGCATTTT	CASSWMGQGSNQPQHF
TRBV28	NA	TRBJ2-3	TRBD1	TGTGCCAGCGTGCCGGGACAGGGGGCAGATACGCAGTATTTT	CASVPGQGADTQYF
TRBV23-1	NA	TRBJ2-6	NA	TGCGCCAGCAGTCAATCCGTTGGGCAGGGGAGTCCCCCTGGGGCCAACGTCCTGACTTTC	CASSQSVGQGSPPGANVLTF
TRBV2	NA	TRBJ2-7	TRBD1	TGTGCCAGCAGGGGCGGGACAGGGACCTACGAGCAGTACTTC	CASRGGTGTYEQYF
TRBV7-9	few	TRBJ1-5	NA	TGTGCCCGGGGAGGGGAAAGCAATCAGCCCCAGCATTTT	CARGGESNQPQHF
TRBV4-2	NA	TRBJ2-7	TRBD2	TGTGCCAGCAGCCAAGTCGGGGGGTATGCCTCCTACGAGCAGTACTTC	CASSQVGGYASYEQYF
TRBV4-1	NA	TRBJ1-6	NA	TGCGCCAGCAGCCAAGAGATGAGCTCCTATAATTCACCCCTCCACTTT	CASSQEMSSYNSPLHF
TRBV7-9	few	TRBJ2-5	TRBD2	TGTGCCAGCAGCCGCTGGGAAGCGGGAAGGGGGACCCAGTACTTC	CASSRWEAGRGTQYF
TRBV15	NA	TRBJ1-2	NA	TGTGCCACCAGCATGGGAGGGGCGGTGGGGGGCTACACCTTC	CATSMGGAVGGYTF
TRBV5-1	NA	TRBJ2-5	TRBD2	TGCGCCAGCAGCCAACTTACCGGCGGGAGCCGAGAGACCCAGTACTTC	CASSQLTGGSRETQYF
TRBV6-1	NA	TRBJ1-1	NA	TGTGCCAGCAGTGCCCGAAGAGATACAGCCATGAACACTGAAGCTTTCTTT	CASSARRDTAMNTEAFF
TRBV15	NA	TRBJ2-7	NA	TGTGCCACCAGCAGAAGTAGGGGACTCCCCTACGAGCAGTACTTC	CATSRSRGLPYEQYF
TRBV6-5	NA	TRBJ2-7	TRBD1	TGTGCCAGCAGTCGACAGGGGGCTGCCTACGAGCAGTACTTC	CASSRQGAAYEQYF
TRBV4-1	NA	TRBJ1-1	NA	TGCGCCAGCAGCCAAGACGGGGGTGGGAACACTGAAGCTTTCTTT	CASSQDGGGNTEAFF
TRBV19	NA	TRBJ1-5	NA	TGTGCCAGTAGGGGGGGGCGTGAGAATCAGCCCCAGCATTTT	CASRGGRENQPQHF